Listed below are T cell receptor beta chains from one sample, sequenced in a study of cytomegalovirus exposure and HLA in healthy donors. Sequenced by immunoSEQ multiplex PCR; TCRdb stores in-frame clones only, minus some. The data show 130,000 to 150,000 clones, over 60% seen once. Sequenced input: PBMCs. The receptor source for this set is a middle-aged man in good health and CMV-seropositive. The CDR3 runs from the conserved cysteine through the conserved F or W. Each record gives: CDR3 DNA, CDR3 protein, V gene, D gene, J gene, clone size. D genes are given only for firm matches. Clone size is given for some rows only: seen once, a few or many times, or a class if the clone is expanded.

DNA: TGTGCCAGCAGCTTAACGGGGACAGGGGGTGCCACTGAAGCTTTCTTT; CDR3: CASSLTGTGGATEAFF; V: TRBV7-3; D: TRBD1; J: TRBJ1-1; size: NA
DNA: TGTGCCAGCTCACCGTACGGGGAAGGATTGGAAAAACTGTTTTTT; CDR3: CASSPYGEGLEKLFF; V: TRBV18; D: NA; J: TRBJ1-4; size: NA
DNA: TGTGCCAGCAGCTCCCCGGGACAGGGCTACGAGCAGTACTTC; CDR3: CASSSPGQGYEQYF; V: TRBV7-9; D: TRBD1; J: TRBJ2-7; size: few
DNA: TGCGCCAGCAGCGCGGGAGATAGCAATCAGCCCCAGCATTTT; CDR3: CASSAGDSNQPQHF; V: TRBV5-1; D: NA; J: TRBJ1-5; size: few
DNA: TGTGCCAGCAGCCCGACAAATCCTATACGGCTGTTTTTT; CDR3: CASSPTNPIRLFF; V: TRBV27; D: NA; J: TRBJ1-4; size: NA
DNA: TGTGCCAGCAGTTACTCGCAGGGTATGGGGACCCAGTACTTC; CDR3: CASSYSQGMGTQYF; V: TRBV6-6; D: NA; J: TRBJ2-5; size: once
DNA: TGTGCCAGCAGTGGGAAAGCGGGAGGGGGAACCGGGGAGCTGTTTTTT; CDR3: CASSGKAGGGTGELFF; V: TRBV6-1; D: TRBD2; J: TRBJ2-2; size: NA
DNA: TGTGCCAGCAGCCGGGGGGGTGGGACTAGCGGCTACGAGCAGTACTTC; CDR3: CASSRGGGTSGYEQYF; V: TRBV13; D: TRBD2; J: TRBJ2-7; size: NA
DNA: TGTGCCAGCAGCCAAGGACAGGGCCGCTCTGGAAACACCATATATTTT; CDR3: CASSQGQGRSGNTIYF; V: TRBV9; D: TRBD1; J: TRBJ1-3; size: NA
DNA: TGTGCCAGCAGCGTGCGGCTAGCCCCCACCAACGGGGAGCTGTTTTTT; CDR3: CASSVRLAPTNGELFF; V: TRBV9; D: NA; J: TRBJ2-2; size: NA
DNA: TGTGCCAGCAGCTTGGTAGGCGGGACCTACTACAATGAGCAGTTCTTC; CDR3: CASSLVGGTYYNEQFF; V: TRBV5-6; D: NA; J: TRBJ2-1; size: NA
DNA: TGTGCCAGCAGCTTAGAGGGAGGTGAAAAACTGTTTTTT; CDR3: CASSLEGGEKLFF; V: TRBV7-2; D: NA; J: TRBJ1-4; size: NA
DNA: TGTGCCAGCAGTTTGGGACAGGCGTCGTCTAGTCAGTACTTC; CDR3: CASSLGQASSSQYF; V: TRBV28; D: TRBD1; J: TRBJ2-5; size: few
DNA: TGTGCCATTGGGAGCGAGAACACCGGGGAGCTGTTTTTT; CDR3: CAIGSENTGELFF; V: TRBV7-3; D: NA; J: TRBJ2-2; size: NA
DNA: TGCAGCGTTGAAGTGTGGGACAGGGTACCGGACGGAAAACTGTTTTTT; CDR3: CSVEVWDRVPDGKLFF; V: TRBV29-1; D: TRBD1; J: TRBJ1-4; size: NA
DNA: TGTGCCAGCAGCTTGGGTTACAGGGGGCGCACAGATACGCAGTATTTT; CDR3: CASSLGYRGRTDTQYF; V: TRBV5-8; D: TRBD1; J: TRBJ2-3; size: NA
DNA: TGTGCCAGCAGTGAATTAGACAGAGGAAACACCATATATTTT; CDR3: CASSELDRGNTIYF; V: TRBV25-1; D: NA; J: TRBJ1-3; size: few